This T cell receptor beta chain was recovered during a study of cytomegalovirus exposure and HLA in healthy donors. Overall study findings and caveats: The analysis excluded some indistinguishable V segments, including TRBV6-2 and TRBV6-3.

Trimming stripped 0 bases from V and 1 base from J, with 8 bases between. Germline V lookup: CDR1 SGHDT, CDR2 YYEEEE. The CDR3 sequence is 15 residues long. Concerning this clone itself: Its matching antigen is unknown. Other DNA sequences from this sample encode an identical CDR3 as well.

In the PCR, 60 Vbeta and 13 Jbeta primers were used. Using immunoSEQ multiplex PCR, the repertoire was profiled, and TCRdb retains in-frame clones only, with some absent. Counted here are 120,000 or so clones, around 74% occurring once; the ten biggest clones make up around 30%. The J gene is TRBJ1-5, the V gene TRBV5-6, with TRBD1 as a possible D gene (6 bases). The clonotype was recovered from a man between 60 and 70 years old in good health and CMV-seropositive. The material sequenced was PBMCs. The CDR3 here is CASSLGQGSNQPQHF. DNA for the CDR3: TGTGCCAGCAGCTTGGGGCAGGGGAGCAATCAGCCCCAGCATTTT.